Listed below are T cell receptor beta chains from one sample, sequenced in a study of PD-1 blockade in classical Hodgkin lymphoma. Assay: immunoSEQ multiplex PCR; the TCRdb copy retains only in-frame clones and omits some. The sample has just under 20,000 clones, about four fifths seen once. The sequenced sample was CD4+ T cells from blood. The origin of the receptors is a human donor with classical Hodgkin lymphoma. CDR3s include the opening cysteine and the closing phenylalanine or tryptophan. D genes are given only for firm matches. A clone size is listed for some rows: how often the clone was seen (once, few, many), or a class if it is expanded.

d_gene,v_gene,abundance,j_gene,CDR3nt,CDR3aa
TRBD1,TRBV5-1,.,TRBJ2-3,TGCGCCAGCAGCCTAAGACAGGGTCCAGATACGCAGTATTTT,CASSLRQGPDTQYF
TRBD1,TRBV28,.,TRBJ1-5,TGTGCCAGCAGTTTATTTCAGGGGGGGAACCAGCCCCAGCATTTT,CASSLFQGGNQPQHF
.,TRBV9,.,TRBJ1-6,TGTGCCAGCAGCCCCGCTCCGGGAGGTTCACCCCTCCACTTT,CASSPAPGGSPLHF
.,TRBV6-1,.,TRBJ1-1,TGTGCCAGCAGGGCGGCTTACAACACTGAAGCTTTCTTT,CASRAAYNTEAFF
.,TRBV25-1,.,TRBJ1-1,TGTGCCAGCAGTATTGATCAGTGGGGGGCGGGTGCTTTCTTT,CASSIDQWGAGAFF
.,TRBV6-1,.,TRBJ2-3,TGTGCCAGCATCTCGTCCGGCACAGATACGCAGTATTTT,CASISSGTDTQYF
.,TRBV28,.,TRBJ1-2,TGTGCCAGCAGTTTACCGTTAGTAGACTATGGCTACACCTTC,CASSLPLVDYGYTF
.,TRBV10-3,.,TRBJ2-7,TGTGCCATTGGATTAGGCCTCGAGCAGTACTTC,CAIGLGLEQYF
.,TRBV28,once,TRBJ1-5,TGTGCCAGCAGTTTAGGCGTCGGGGCAGAGAATCAGCCCCAGCATTTT,CASSLGVGAENQPQHF
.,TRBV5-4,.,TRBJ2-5,TGTGCCAGCAGCCCCACGCGCGCGGGGGCAGGAGAGACCCAGTACTTC,CASSPTRAGAGETQYF
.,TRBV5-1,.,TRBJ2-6,TGCGCCAGCAGCTTGGTGGGACAAGGGAACAAGAACCAAGGGCCACTCATCGGGGCCAACGTCCTGACTTTC,CASSLVGQGNKNQGPLIGANVLTF
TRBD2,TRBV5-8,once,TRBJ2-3,TGTGCCAGCAGCTCACATAGCGGGAGTGCTGATACGCAGTATTTT,CASSSHSGSADTQYF
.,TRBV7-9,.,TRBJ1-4,TGTGCCAGCAAGGCGGCAGGTACTAATGAAAAACTGTTTTTT,CASKAAGTNEKLFF
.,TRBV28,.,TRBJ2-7,TGTGCCAGCAGTCTGGTAGCGGCTTACGAGCAGTACTTC,CASSLVAAYEQYF
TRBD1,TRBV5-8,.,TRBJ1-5,TGTGCCAGCAGCAGACGGACAGGGGCCATAATAGGCCAGCCCCAGCATTTT,CASSRRTGAIIGQPQHF
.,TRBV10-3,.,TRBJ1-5,TGTGCCATCAGTGAGTCTTTCCAGCCCCAGCATTTT,CAISESFQPQHF
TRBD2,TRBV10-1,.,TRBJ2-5,TGCGCCACCTCACGAAGCGGGAGTTGGGAGACCCAGTACTTC,CATSRSGSWETQYF
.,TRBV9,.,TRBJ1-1,TGTGCCAGCAGCGTAGGTGGCCAAATCGGAATGGGGGAGAGCACTGAAGCTTTCTTT,CASSVGGQIGMGESTEAFF
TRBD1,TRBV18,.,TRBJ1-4,TGTGCCAGCTCACTACCGGGACAGGGGAATGAAAAACTGTTTTTT,CASSLPGQGNEKLFF
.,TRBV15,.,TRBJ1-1,TGTGCCACCAGCAGAGTTCATGCGGGGGGCACTGAAGCTTTCTTT,CATSRVHAGGTEAFF
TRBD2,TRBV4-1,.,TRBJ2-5,TGCGCCAGCAGCCAAGTGGGAGCGGGAGGGGTCGGAGAGACCCAGTACTTC,CASSQVGAGGVGETQYF
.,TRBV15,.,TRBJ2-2,TGTGCCACCAGCAGAGTAACGGGAGTGGGCGGCACCGGGGAGCTGTTTTTT,CATSRVTGVGGTGELFF
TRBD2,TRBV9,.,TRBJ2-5,TGTGCCAGCAGCCTCCGAGCGGGGACTAGCGGAAAGTCGTACCAAGAGACCCAGTACTTC,CASSLRAGTSGKSYQETQYF
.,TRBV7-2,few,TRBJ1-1,TGTGCCAGCAGCTTAGGGGAGAACACTGAAGCTTTCTTT,CASSLGENTEAFF
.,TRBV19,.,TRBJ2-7,TGTGCCACTGGGGGCGGGCTTTACGAGCAGTACTTC,CATGGGLYEQYF
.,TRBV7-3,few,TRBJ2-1,TGTGCCAGCAGCTTAATCGGAGAGACCGATGAGCAGTTCTTC,CASSLIGETDEQFF
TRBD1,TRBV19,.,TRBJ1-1,TGTGCCAGTAGTATTGGCAGGGGGCTCGTAACTGAAGCTTTCTTT,CASSIGRGLVTEAFF
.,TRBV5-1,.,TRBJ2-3,TGCGCCAGCAGCTTGGAAACCTCGACAGATACGCAGTATTTT,CASSLETSTDTQYF
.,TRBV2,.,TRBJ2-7,TGTGCCAGCAGGGATACCTTTTTAAGGGTGGACGAGCAGTACTTC,CASRDTFLRVDEQYF
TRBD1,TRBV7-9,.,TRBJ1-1,TGTGCCAGCAGCTTGACAGGGGCGGAAGCTTTCTTT,CASSLTGAEAFF
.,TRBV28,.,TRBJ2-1,TGTGCCAGCACCCTCGTGGGGCCTTCCTACAATGAGCAGTTCTTC,CASTLVGPSYNEQFF
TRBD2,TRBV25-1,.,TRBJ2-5,TGTGCCAGCAGTTTACCGGGACTAACGTATGAGACCCAGTACTTC,CASSLPGLTYETQYF
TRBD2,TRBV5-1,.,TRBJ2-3,TGCGCCAGCAGCTTGGCCGGGGGGACTAGCACAGATACGCAGTATTTT,CASSLAGGTSTDTQYF
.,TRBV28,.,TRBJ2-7,TGTGCCAGCAGTTTACAGTTAAGCTCCTACGAGCAGTACTTC,CASSLQLSSYEQYF
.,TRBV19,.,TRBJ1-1,TGTGCCAGTCGTATGACGATTGTTGGTTCCGTAGAGGCTTTCTTT,CASRMTIVGSVEAFF
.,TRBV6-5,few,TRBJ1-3,TGTGCCAGCAGTTACAACAGTCTCTCTGGAAACACCATATATTTT,CASSYNSLSGNTIYF
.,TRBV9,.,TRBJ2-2,TGTGCCAGCTCTCAGGGGTTTAACACCGGGGAGCTGTTTTTT,CASSQGFNTGELFF